This T cell receptor (beta chain) is from a study of blood T cell repertoires in COVID-19. Study as a whole: The United States, Italy and Spain supplied acute and convalescent COVID-19 samples. Sample material is recorded as cDNA or gDNA derived from T cells, B-cell-depleted T cells, or PBMCs.

In the authors' workflow: It was from reference gene primer amplification that nucleated cell counts were estimated. The protocol was immunoSEQ multiplex PCR, while the TCRdb copy is restricted to in-frame clones and leaves out a portion. The DNA was the basis for D and trimming; V, J and clone size are from that table. This sample has about 210,000 clones, with just under 85% found just once. This CDR3 is built from 15 residues. Germline V gene data show CDR1 as SGHAT and CDR2 as FQNNGV. The germline V and J ends were trimmed by 0 bases and 14 bases, with 22 bases remaining between them. V is TRBV11-2 and J is TRBJ1-2, with a tentative D call TRBD1 (5 bases). Sequencing used peripheral blood. The TCR originated in a woman aged 45-59 years with active or convalescent COVID-19. Here the CDR3 reads CASSLDTTRRGIVTF. The CDR3 DNA is TGTGCCAGCAGCTTAGATACCACCAGACGGGGGATCGTAACCTTC.